This T cell receptor (beta chain) originates from a study of shared clonotypes between healthy human individuals. Regarding the study as a whole: Against clonotypes common to all four donors, non-shared ones had lower generation probabilities.

Deletions cut 5 bases from V and 0 bases from J, with 8 bases between. From germline, CDR1 is MDHEN and CDR2 SYDVKM. The CDR3 has 14 amino acids. Profiled with immunoSEQ multiplex PCR; TCRdb holds only in-frame clones, not every one. The table lists about 1.1 million clones, around three quarters of them singletons, with more than 0.45% in the top ten. With regard to this clone: The target antigen is unknown. This same CDR3 is encoded by further DNA sequences in the sample.

The chain couples TRBV28 to TRBJ1-5; D call uncertain. The sample comprised memory CD4+ T cells from PBMCs. Regarding subset: CD45RA-negative fraction. This receptor was taken from a man younger than 35 in good health. Some clones in this sample may be carry-over from other donors' samples. The chain's CDR3 is CASSPFLSNQPQHF. In nucleotides, the CDR3 is TGTGCCAGCAGTCCATTCCTTAGCAATCAGCCCCAGCATTTT.